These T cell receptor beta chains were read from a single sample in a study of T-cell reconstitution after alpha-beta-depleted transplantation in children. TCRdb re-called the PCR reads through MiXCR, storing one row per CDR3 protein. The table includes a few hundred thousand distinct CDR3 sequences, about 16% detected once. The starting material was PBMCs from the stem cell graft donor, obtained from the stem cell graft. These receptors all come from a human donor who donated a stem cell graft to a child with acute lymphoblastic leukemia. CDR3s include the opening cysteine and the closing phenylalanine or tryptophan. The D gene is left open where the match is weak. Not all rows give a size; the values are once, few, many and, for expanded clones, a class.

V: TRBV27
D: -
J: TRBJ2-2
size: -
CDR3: CASSRWALGGGELFF
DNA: TGTGCCAGCAGTAGGTGGGCTCTTGGAGGCGGGGAGCTGTTTTTT

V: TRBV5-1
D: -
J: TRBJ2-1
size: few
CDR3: CASSGDGASSVHEQFF
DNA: TGCGCCAGCAGCGGGGACGGGGCGTCTTCGGTCCATGAGCAGTTCTTC

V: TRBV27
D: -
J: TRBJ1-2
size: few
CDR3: CASRRTGSRGYTF
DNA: TGTGCCAGCAGACGAACAGGGAGCCGAGGCTACACCTTC

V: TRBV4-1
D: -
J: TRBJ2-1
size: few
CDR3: CASSQVGDSSYNEQFF
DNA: TGCGCCAGCAGCCAAGTCGGGGACTCGTCATACAATGAGCAGTTCTTC

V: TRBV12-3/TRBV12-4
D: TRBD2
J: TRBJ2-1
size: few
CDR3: CASSLLAGGPNLEQFF
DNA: TGTGCCAGCAGCCTTTTAGCGGGAGGGCCGAATCTCGAGCAGTTCTTC

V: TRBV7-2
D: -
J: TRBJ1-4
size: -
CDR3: CASSLEYGAFEKLFF
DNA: TGTGCCAGCAGCTTAGAGTATGGGGCTTTCGAAAAACTGTTTTTT

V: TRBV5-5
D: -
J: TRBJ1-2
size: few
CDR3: CASSFQGTPPNYGYTF
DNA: TGTGCCAGCAGCTTTCAGGGGACACCTCCTAACTATGGCTACACCTTC

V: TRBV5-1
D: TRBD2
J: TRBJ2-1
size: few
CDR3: CASSLPAGTEYEQFF
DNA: TGCGCCAGCAGCTTGCCAGCGGGAACTGAATATGAGCAGTTCTTC

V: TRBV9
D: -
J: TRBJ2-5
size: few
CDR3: CASSAGPGRTQETQYF
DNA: TGTGCCAGCAGCGCGGGCCCGGGACGGACCCAAGAGACCCAGTACTTC

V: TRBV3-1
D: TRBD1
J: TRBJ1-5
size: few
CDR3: CASSQEGQGDQPQHF
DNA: TGTGCCAGCAGCCAAGAGGGACAGGGAGATCAGCCCCAGCATTTT

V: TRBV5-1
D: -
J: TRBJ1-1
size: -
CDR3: CASSLAKLLSLNTEAFF
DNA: TGCGCCAGCAGCTTGGCCAAACTCCTCTCCTTGAACACTGAAGCTTTCTTT

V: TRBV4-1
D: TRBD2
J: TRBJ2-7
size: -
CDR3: CASSRGGSGSTYEQYF
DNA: TGCGCCAGCAGCCGGGGCGGCAGCGGGAGTACTTACGAGCAGTACTTC

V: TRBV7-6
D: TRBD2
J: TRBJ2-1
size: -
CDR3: CASSLEVRGGYNEQFF
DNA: TGTGCCAGCAGCTTAGAAGTTCGCGGGGGATACAATGAGCAGTTCTTC

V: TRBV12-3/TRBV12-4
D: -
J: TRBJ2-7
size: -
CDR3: CASSFVIGRNSYEQYF
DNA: TGTGCCAGCAGTTTTGTTATTGGACGGAACTCCTACGAGCAGTACTTC

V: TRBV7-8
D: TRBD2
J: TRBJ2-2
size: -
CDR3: CASSRTSGRERNTGELFF
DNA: TGTGCCAGCAGCCGGACTAGCGGGAGGGAAAGGAACACCGGGGAGCTGTTTTTT

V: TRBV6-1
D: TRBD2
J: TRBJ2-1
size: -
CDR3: CASSEAPSGRFDEQFF
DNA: TGTGCCAGCAGTGAAGCCCCCAGCGGGAGGTTCGATGAGCAGTTCTTC

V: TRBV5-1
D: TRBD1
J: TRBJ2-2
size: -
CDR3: CASGQGWTGELFF
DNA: TGCGCCAGCGGACAGGGGTGGACCGGGGAGCTGTTTTTT

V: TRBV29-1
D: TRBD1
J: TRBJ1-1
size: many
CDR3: CSTDRAQGTEAFF
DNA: TGCAGCACTGACAGGGCCCAGGGCACTGAAGCTTTCTTT

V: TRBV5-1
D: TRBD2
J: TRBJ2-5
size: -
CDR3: CASSFGGGGETQYF
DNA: TGCGCCAGCAGCTTCGGCGGGGGGGGAGAGACCCAGTACTTC

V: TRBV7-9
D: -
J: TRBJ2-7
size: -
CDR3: CASSLMGGIGYEQYF
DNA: TGTGCCAGCAGCTTAATGGGGGGTATCGGCTACGAGCAGTACTTC

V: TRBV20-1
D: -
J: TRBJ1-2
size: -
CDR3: CSANRDHETYGYTF
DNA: TGCAGTGCCAACCGGGACCATGAAACCTATGGCTACACCTTC

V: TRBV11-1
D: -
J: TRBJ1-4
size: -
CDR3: CASSFPSHPAGEPNEKLFF
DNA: TGTGCCAGCAGCTTTCCCAGCCATCCTGCCGGGGAACCTAATGAAAAACTGTTTTTT

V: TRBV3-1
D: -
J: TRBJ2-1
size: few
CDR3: CASSHPAGYNEQFF
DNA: TGTGCCAGCAGCCACCCGGCCGGTTACAATGAGCAGTTCTTC

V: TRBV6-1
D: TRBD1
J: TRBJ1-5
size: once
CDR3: CASSEDRGQPQHF
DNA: TGTGCCAGCAGTGAGGACAGGGGTCAGCCCCAGCATTTT

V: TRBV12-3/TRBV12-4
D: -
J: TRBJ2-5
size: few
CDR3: CASSRSQIQETQYF
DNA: TGTGCCAGCAGTAGGAGCCAGATTCAAGAGACCCAGTACTTC

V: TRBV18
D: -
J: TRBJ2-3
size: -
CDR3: CASSPRFEDTQYF
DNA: TGTGCCAGCTCACCAAGGTTTGAAGATACGCAGTATTTT

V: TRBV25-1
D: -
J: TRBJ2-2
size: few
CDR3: CASGIVGITGELFF
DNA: TGTGCCAGCGGGATTGTAGGGATTACCGGGGAGCTGTTTTTT

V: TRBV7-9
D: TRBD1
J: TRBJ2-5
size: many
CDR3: CASSPRQGPQETQYF
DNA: TGTGCCAGCAGCCCTAGACAGGGTCCTCAAGAGACCCAGTACTTC

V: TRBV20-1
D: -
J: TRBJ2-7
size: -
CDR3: CSVGTTGTSNAYEQYF
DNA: TGCAGTGTCGGGACGACCGGGACTTCGAACGCCTACGAGCAGTACTTC

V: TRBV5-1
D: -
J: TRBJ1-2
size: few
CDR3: CASSDWDVTNYGYTF
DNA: TGCGCCAGCAGCGACTGGGACGTTACTAACTATGGCTACACCTTC

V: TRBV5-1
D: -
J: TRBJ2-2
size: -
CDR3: CASSLALQWARISGELFF
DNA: TGCGCCAGCAGCTTGGCCCTTCAATGGGCGAGAATAAGCGGGGAGCTGTTTTTT

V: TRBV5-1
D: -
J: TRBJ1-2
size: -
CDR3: CASSLGGLFINNYGYTF
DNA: TGCGCCAGCAGCTTGGGAGGACTGTTTATAAACAACTATGGCTACACCTTC

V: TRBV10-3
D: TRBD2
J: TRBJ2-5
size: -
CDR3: CAISEPSGRETQYF
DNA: TGTGCCATCAGTGAACCTAGCGGGAGAGAGACCCAGTACTTC

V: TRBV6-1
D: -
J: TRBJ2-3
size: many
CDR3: CASSENRDTQYF
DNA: TGTGCCAGCAGTGAAAACCGGGATACGCAGTATTTT

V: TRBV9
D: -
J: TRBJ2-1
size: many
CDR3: CASSVLGDEQFF
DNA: TGTGCCAGCAGCGTCCTGGGCGATGAGCAGTTCTTC